Below, 2 T cell receptor beta chains from the same sample are listed, as sequenced in a study of T cell responses to AZD1222 COVID-19 vaccine. This table comes from immunoSEQ multiplex PCR, and its TCRdb copy is limited to in-frame clones, with some not included. The sample carries around 140,000 clones, just over 85% recorded once. The source was peripheral blood, collected 28 days after the second AZD1222 dose. These receptors came from an adult who received the AZD1222 COVID-19 vaccine.

The chain employs TRBV30 and TRBJ1-5, with TRBD1 as a possible D gene (6 bases). Germline V lookup: CDR1 GTSNPN, CDR2 SVGIG (reference sequence). Trimming left V 4 bases short and J 6 bases short, with 13 bases between. The CDR3 loop spans 13 amino acids. The chain's CDR3 is CAWTPTGSQPQHF. CDR3 sequence (DNA): TGTGCCTGGACCCCCACAGGGAGTCAGCCCCAGCATTTT.

The chain carries TRBV6-1 and TRBJ1-2; possible D gene TRBD1, 5 bases. The CDR3 extends over 15 amino acids. Looked up from germline, CDR1 is MNHNS and CDR2 is SASEGT. V lost 1 base to trimming and J lost 6 bases, with 15 bases between them. CDR3 in DNA: TGTGCCAGCAGTGAAGATCCCGAGACAGAGGATGGCTACACCTTC. As protein: CASSEDPETEDGYTF.